Described below is a single T cell receptor (beta chain) sequence and its context. It may be a read error: a sequence one base away is much more abundant. Likely a read error: the CDR3 ends without its conserved phenylalanine or tryptophan. It is unclear where the CDR3 begins or ends on the DNA, so no DNA is shown, and the CDR3 is as TCRdb lists it. The CDR3 numbers 13 amino acids, ends counted. Germline values: CDR1 SEHNR, CDR2 FQNEAQ (reference sequence). TCRdb reprocessed the PCR reads via MiXCR. The table lists 9,500 to 15,000 clones, roughly a third of them singletons, with more than 10% in the top ten. These data belong to a study of metastatic and nonmetastatic thyroid tumors. No treatment had been given to any patient before thyroid surgery.

V is TRBV7-9 and J is TRBJ1-1; the table assigns TRBD1, which was not confirmed against the DNA. This sequence originates from a female donor with papillary thyroid cancer or a benign thyroid nodule (not recorded which). Some clones in this sample may be carry-over from other donors' samples. The sequenced sample was tumor tissue. The CDR3: CASSLDGKGASFL.